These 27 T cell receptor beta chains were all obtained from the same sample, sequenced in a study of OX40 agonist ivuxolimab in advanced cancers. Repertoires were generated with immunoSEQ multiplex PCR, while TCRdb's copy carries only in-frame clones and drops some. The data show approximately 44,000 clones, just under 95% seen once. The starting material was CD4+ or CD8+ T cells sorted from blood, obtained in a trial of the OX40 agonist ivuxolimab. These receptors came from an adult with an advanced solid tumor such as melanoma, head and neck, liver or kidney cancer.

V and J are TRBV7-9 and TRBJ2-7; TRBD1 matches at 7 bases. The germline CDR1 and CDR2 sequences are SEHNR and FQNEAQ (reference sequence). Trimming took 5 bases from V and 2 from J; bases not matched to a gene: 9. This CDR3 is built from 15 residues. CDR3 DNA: TGTGCCAGCAGCCCGTCAGGGGGTTTCGCCTACGAGCAGTACTTC. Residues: CASSPSGGFAYEQYF.

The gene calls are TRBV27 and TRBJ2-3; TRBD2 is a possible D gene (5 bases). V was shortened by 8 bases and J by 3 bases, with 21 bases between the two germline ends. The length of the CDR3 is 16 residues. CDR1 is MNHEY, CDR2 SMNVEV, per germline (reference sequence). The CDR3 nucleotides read TGTGCCAGCGCCACATTTAACGGGGTATCGACAGATACGCAGTATTTT. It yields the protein CASATFNGVSTDTQYF.

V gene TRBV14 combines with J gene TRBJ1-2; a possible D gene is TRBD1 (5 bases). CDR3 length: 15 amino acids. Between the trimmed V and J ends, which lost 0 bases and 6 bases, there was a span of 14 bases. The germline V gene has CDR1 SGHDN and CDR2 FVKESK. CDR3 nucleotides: TGTGCCAGCAGCCAAGATGTGAGGGGTAGCGATGGCTACACCTTC. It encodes CASSQDVRGSDGYTF.

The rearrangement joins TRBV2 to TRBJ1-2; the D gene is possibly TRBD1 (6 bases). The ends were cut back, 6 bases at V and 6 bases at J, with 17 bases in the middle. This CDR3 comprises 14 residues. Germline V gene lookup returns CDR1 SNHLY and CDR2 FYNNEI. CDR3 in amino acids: CASSETGGANGYTF. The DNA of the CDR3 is TGTGCCAGCAGCGAGACTGGGGGGGCTAATGGCTACACCTTC.

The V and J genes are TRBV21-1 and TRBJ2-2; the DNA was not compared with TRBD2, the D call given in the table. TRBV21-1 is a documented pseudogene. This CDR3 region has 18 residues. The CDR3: CASRPGLAGGPNTGELFF. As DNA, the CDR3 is TGTGCCAGCAGGCCGGGACTAGCGGGAGGGCCGAACACCGGGGAGCTGTTTTTT.

The CDR3 DNA is TGCAGCGTTGAAAGCGGGTCAAACCTCAATGAGCAGTTCTTC. As protein: CSVESGSNLNEQFF. The J gene is TRBJ2-1, the V gene TRBV29-1, with D possibly matching TRBD2 (6 bases). Germline V gene lookup returns CDR1 SQVTM and CDR2 ANQGSEA. Trimming cost V 2 bases and J 6 bases, with 14 bases left between them. This CDR3 is built from 14 residues.

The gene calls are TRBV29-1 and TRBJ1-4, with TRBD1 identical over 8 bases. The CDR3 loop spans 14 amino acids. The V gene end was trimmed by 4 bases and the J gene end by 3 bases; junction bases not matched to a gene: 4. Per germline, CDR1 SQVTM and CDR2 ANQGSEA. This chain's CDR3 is CSVVTGEANEKLFF. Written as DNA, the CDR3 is TGCAGCGTTGTGACAGGGGAGGCTAATGAAAAACTGTTTTTT.

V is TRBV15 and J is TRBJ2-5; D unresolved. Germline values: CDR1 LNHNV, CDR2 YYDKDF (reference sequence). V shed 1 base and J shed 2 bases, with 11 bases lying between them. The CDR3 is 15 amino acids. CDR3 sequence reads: CATSRGTRSQETQYF. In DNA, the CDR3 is TGTGCCACCAGCAGAGGAACGCGTTCTCAAGAGACCCAGTACTTC.

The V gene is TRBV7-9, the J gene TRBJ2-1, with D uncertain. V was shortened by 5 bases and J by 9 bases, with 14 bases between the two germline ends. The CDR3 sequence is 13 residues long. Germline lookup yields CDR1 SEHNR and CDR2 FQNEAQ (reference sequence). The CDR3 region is CASSGMVESEQFF. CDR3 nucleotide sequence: TGTGCCAGCAGCGGTATGGTTGAGAGTGAGCAGTTCTTC.

CDR3 region: CASSFQGTDEQYF. The CDR3, as DNA: TGTGCCAGCAGTTTTCAGGGAACCGACGAGCAGTACTTC. The chain uses TRBV27 and TRBJ2-7, with D possibly being TRBD1 (5 bases). CDR1 and CDR2 from the germline V gene are MNHEY and SMNVEV (reference sequence). The V and J ends lost 3 bases and 5 bases respectively, with 11 bases between them. This CDR3 comprises 13 residues.

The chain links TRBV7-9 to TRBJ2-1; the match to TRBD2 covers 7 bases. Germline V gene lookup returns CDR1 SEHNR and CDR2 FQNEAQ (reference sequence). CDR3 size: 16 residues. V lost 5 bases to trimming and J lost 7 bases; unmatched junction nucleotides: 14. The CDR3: CASSALVAGEANEQFF. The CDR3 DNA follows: TGTGCCAGCAGCGCCCTCGTTGCGGGAGAGGCAAATGAGCAGTTCTTC. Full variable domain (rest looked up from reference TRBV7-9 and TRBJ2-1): DTGVSQNPRHKITKRGQNVTFRCDPISEHNRLYWYRQTLGQGPEFLTYFQNEAQLEKSRLLSDRFSAERPKGSFSTLEIQRTEQGDSAMYLCASSALVAGEANEQFFGPGTRLTVL.

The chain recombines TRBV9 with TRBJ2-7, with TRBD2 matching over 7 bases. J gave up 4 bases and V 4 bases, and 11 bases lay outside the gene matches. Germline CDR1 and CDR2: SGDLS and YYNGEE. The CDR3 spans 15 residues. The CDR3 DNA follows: TGTGCCAGCAGCCCCCCTTTGGGGGAGGGTTACGAGCAGTACTTC. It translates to CASSPPLGEGYEQYF.

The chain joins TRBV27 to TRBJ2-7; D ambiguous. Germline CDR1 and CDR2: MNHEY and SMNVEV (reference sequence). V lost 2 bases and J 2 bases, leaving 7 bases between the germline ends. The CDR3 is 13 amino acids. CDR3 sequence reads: CASSLTVAYEQYF. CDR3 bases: TGTGCCAGCAGTTTAACGGTTGCCTACGAGCAGTACTTC.

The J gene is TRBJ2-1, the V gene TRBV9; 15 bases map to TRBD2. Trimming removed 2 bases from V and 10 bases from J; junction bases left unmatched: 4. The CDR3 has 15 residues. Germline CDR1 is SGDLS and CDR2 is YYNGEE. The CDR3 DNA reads TGTGCCAGCAGCGTGGGACTAGCGGGAGGAGGGGAGCAGTTCTTC. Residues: CASSVGLAGGGEQFF.

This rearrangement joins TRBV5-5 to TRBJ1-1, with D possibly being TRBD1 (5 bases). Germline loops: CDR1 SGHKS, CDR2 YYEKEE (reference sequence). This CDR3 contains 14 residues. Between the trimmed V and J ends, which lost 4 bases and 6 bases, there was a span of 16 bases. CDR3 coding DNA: TGTGCCAGCAGCCTCTGGCAGGGTCTCGCTGAAGCTTTCTTT. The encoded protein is CASSLWQGLAEAFF.

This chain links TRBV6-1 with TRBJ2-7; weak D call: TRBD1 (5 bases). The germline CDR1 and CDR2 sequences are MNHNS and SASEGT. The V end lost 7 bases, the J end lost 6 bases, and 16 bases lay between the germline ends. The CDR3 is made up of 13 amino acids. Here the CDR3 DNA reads TGTGCCAGCACCTCCACTTCGACAGCCGAGCAGTACTTC. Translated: CASTSTSTAEQYF.

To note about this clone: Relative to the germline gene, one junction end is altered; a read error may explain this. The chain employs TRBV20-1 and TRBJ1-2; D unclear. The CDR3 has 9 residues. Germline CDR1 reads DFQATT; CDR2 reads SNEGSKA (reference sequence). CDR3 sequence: CSATELPIF. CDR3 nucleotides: TGCAGTGCTACAGAACTACCAATCTTC.

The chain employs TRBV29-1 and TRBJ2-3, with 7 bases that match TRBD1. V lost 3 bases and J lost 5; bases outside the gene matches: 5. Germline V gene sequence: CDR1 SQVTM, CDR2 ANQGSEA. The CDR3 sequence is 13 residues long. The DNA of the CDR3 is TGCAGCGTTGAGACAGGGCTCGGAGATACGCAGTATTTT. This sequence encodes CSVETGLGDTQYF.

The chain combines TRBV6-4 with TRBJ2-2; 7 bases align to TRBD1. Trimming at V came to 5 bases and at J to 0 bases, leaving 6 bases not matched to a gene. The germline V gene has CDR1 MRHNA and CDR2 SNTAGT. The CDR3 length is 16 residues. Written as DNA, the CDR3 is TGTGCCAGCAGTAAAACAGGGGTTCCGAACACCGGGGAGCTGTTTTTT. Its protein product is CASSKTGVPNTGELFF.

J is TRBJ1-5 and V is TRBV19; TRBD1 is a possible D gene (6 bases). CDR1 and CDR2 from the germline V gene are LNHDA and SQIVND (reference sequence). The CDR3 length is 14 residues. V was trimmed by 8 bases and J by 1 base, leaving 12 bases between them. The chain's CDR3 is CASEGEGSNQPQHF. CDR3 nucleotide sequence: TGTGCCAGTGAGGGGGAGGGAAGCAATCAGCCCCAGCATTTT.

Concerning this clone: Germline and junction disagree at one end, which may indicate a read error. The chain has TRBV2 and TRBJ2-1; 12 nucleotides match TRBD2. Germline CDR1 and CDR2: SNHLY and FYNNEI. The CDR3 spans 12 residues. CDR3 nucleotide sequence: TGTGCCAGCAGTGAATCCGGACTAGCGGGAATCTTC. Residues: CASSESGLAGIF.

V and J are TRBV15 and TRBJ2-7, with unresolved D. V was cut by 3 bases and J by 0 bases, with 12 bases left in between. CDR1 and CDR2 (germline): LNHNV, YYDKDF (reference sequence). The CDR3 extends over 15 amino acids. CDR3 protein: CATSSGRLDSYEQYF. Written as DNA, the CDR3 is TGTGCCACCAGCAGTGGTCGTTTGGACTCCTACGAGCAGTACTTC.

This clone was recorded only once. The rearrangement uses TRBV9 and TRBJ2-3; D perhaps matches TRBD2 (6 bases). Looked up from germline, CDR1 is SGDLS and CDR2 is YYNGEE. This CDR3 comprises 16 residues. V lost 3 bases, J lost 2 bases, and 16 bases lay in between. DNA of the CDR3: TGTGCCAGCAGCGACCAAGCGGGCATGACCACAGATACGCAGTATTTT. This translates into CASSDQAGMTTDTQYF.

The CDR3 spells CASSPTGGNYGYTF. The CDR3 DNA sequence: TGCGCCAGCAGCCCCACGGGGGGAAACTATGGCTACACCTTC. This chain uses TRBV4-3 with TRBJ1-2; TRBD1 is a possible D gene (5 bases). Germline values: CDR1 LGHNA, CDR2 YSLEER. V shed 4 bases and J shed 2 bases, with 11 bases lying between them. CDR3 length equals 14 residues.

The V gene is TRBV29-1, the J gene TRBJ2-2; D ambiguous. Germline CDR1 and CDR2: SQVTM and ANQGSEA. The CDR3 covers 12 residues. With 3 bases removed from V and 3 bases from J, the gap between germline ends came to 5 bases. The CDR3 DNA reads TGCAGCGTTGAGCAGGACACCGGGGAGCTGTTTTTT. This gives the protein CSVEQDTGELFF.

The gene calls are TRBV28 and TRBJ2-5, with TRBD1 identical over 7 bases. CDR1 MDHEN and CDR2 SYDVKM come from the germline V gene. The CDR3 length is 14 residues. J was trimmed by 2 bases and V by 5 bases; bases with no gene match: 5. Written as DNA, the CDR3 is TGTGCCAGCAGTACACAGGGGTTTCAAGAGACCCAGTACTTC. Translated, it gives CASSTQGFQETQYF.

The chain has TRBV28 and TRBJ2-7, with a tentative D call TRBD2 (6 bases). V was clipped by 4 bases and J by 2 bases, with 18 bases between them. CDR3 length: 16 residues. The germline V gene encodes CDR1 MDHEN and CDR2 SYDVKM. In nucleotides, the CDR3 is TGTGCCAGCAGTTCCCAGAGGGGCGGGATAACCTACGAGCAGTACTTC. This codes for CASSSQRGGITYEQYF.